The T cell receptor beta chain under discussion was sequenced for a study of CD8 T cells in ankylosing spondylitis. Study-level results: Ankylosing spondylitis blood appeared to be characterized by a TCR beta motif of about eight highly homologous variants. Disease-linked clones reportedly showed significant enrichment in matched ankylosing spondylitis synovial fluid. Earlier studies detected some motif variants in reactive arthritis synovial fluid and blood. Clones linked to disease, bearing a CD8+ phenotype, were relatively rare in peripheral blood.

Of note for this clonotype: What it binds is unknown.

V lost 2 bases and J lost 3; bases outside the gene matches: 13. CDR3 length equals 17 residues. Germline V gene lookup returns CDR1 MNHEY and CDR2 SMNVEV (reference sequence). Libraries of TCR beta came from quantitative 5'-RACE with molecular barcodes. MiXCR was run by TCRdb on the 5' RACE reads, yielding one entry per CDR3 protein. The sample has about 540,000 distinct CDR3 sequences, more than 9.5% seen once; the top ten hold under 7.5%. The chain is built from TRBV27 and TRBJ2-7; TRBD1 matches at 7 bases. This receptor was taken from a male donor with ankylosing spondylitis. The source material was blood, either unsorted or a sorted T cell fraction (not recorded which). The DNA for the CDR3 is TGTGCCAGCAGTTTAAAGGGGACAGCTCAACTCTACTACGAGCAGTACTTC. Protein sequence: CASSLKGTAQLYYEQYF.